The 7 T cell receptor beta chains reported below all come from one sample, sequenced in a study of blood T cell repertoires in COVID-19. Produced via immunoSEQ multiplex PCR; TCRdb's table is partial and in-frame only. The data show some 180,000 clones, about 87% seen once. The sequencing input was peripheral blood. The receptors derive from a woman of 80 years or more with COVID-19, enrolled during active disease.

The chain uses TRBV7-2 and TRBJ1-5, with 7 bases aligning to TRBD1. With V trimmed by 4 bases and J by 7 bases, 7 bases remained unmatched. Looked up from germline, CDR1 is SGHTA and CDR2 is FQGNSA. The CDR3 has 14 residues. DNA for the CDR3: TGTGCCAGCAGCTCTACAGGGGTTGGCCAGCCCCAGCATTTT. This gives the protein CASSSTGVGQPQHF.

This clone was found a few times. The chain is built from TRBV5-1 and TRBJ2-7, with no clear D. The CDR3 totals 15 residues. The V end was cut by 1 base, the J end by 5 bases, with 16 bases between. CDR1 and CDR2 from the germline V gene are SGHRS and YFSETQ. CDR3 DNA: TGCGCCAGCAGCTTGAGACCCGGGTTGTTGGACGAGCAGTACTTC. It specifies CASSLRPGLLDEQYF.

In this sample, this clone turned up once. V gene TRBV18 combines with J gene TRBJ2-2; 8 bases agree with TRBD2. There are 17 residues in the CDR3. CDR1 is KGHSH and CDR2 is LQKENI in the germline V gene. Trimming cost V 1 base and J 1 base; bases outside gene matches: 5. CDR3 protein: CASSPLSLAGNTGELFF. The CDR3 coding sequence is TGTGCCAGCTCACCACTTTCCCTAGCGGGGAACACCGGGGAGCTGTTTTTT.

The rearrangement links TRBV6-2 or TRBV6-3 to TRBJ2-4, with 10 bases fitting TRBD2. V was pared by 4 bases and J by 5 bases, with 2 bases of the junction left unmatched. The CDR3 totals 14 residues. CDR1 and CDR2 from the germline V gene are MNHEY and SVGEGT. The CDR3 loop reads CASSSSGSQNIQYF. CDR3 bases: TGTGCCAGCAGTTCTAGCGGGAGCCAAAACATTCAGTACTTC.

The V and J genes are TRBV4-2 and TRBJ2-2, with TRBD2 matching over 7 bases. Germline lookup yields CDR1 LGHNA and CDR2 YNFKEQ. The V segment lost 1 base and the J segment 4 bases; nucleotides outside the gene matches: 3. The CDR3 spans 15 residues. CDR3 region: CASSQVGGTTGELFF. The DNA of the CDR3 is TGTGCCAGCAGCCAAGTGGGAGGGACCACCGGGGAGCTGTTTTTT.

V is TRBV7-2 and J is TRBJ1-3; D remains unclear. This CDR3 has 16 amino acids. In germline, CDR1 is SGHTA, CDR2 FQGNSA. V was shortened by 1 base and J by 0 bases, with 10 bases between the two germline ends. The CDR3 sequence is CASSLVVGNSGNTIYF. The CDR3 DNA reads as TGTGCCAGCAGCTTAGTCGTCGGGAACTCTGGAAACACCATATATTTT.

The chain links TRBV19 to TRBJ1-1, with D hard to call. This CDR3 contains 14 residues. The germline CDR1 and CDR2 sequences are LNHDA and SQIVND (reference sequence). Trimming pared 7 bases from V and 1 base from J, leaving 13 bases between. The CDR3 nucleotides are TGTGCCAGTAACAACCAGGCGGGGAACACTGAAGCTTTCTTT. Protein: CASNNQAGNTEAFF. The full variable domain, with the rest looked up from reference TRBV19 and TRBJ1-1, is DGGITQSPKYLFRKEGQNVTLSCEQNLNHDAMYWYRQDPGQGLRLIYYSQIVNDFQKGDIAEGYSVSREKKESFPLTVTSAQKNPTAFYLCASNNQAGNTEAFFGQGTRLTVV.